These 24 T cell receptor beta chains were all obtained from the same sample, sequenced in a study of blood T cells in healthy people across ages. Through a sample-barcoded 5' primer and a J-beta primer mix, a second PCR was run for about 6 to 11 cycles. Using its own MiXCR run on the 5' RACE reads, TCRdb lists one record per CDR3 protein. The sample comprises 1.8 million or so distinct CDR3 sequences, about 39% of which are singletons, and about 21% rests with the top ten. The sample consisted of blood. The receptors originated from a human donor in good health.

The CDR3 region has the DNA TGTGCCAGCAGTTACTCAGGGGATAAGAGCCAGCATTTT. This gives the protein CASSYSGDKSQHF. The J gene is TRBJ1-5, the V gene TRBV6-2 or TRBV6-3; possibly TRBD1 for D (5 bases). The CDR3 loop spans 13 amino acids. With 0 bases removed from V and 12 bases from J, the gap between germline ends came to 12 bases. Germline V gene data show CDR1 as MNHEY and CDR2 as SVGEGT.

This chain links TRBV5-1 with TRBJ1-2; 7 nucleotides line up with TRBD1. The CDR3 extends over 15 amino acids. Germline assignment: CDR1 SGHRS and CDR2 YFSETQ. The junction had 7 bases not matched to a gene; V was cut back by 2 bases and J by 3 bases. The CDR3, as DNA: TGCGCCAGCAGCTTCGCACAGGGGTTGGACTATGGCTACACCTTC. This encodes CASSFAQGLDYGYTF.

This clonotype showed up just a few times. The rearrangement joins TRBV9 to TRBJ1-6; the D gene is possibly TRBD1 (5 bases). The CDR3 spans 14 residues. Germline CDR1 SGDLS, CDR2 YYNGEE. V shed 4 bases and J shed 10 bases, with 15 bases lying between them. The CDR3 here is CASSTTGQRSPLHF. The CDR3 DNA is TGTGCCAGCAGCACAACGGGGCAGAGGTCACCCCTCCACTTT.

The chain joins TRBV28 to TRBJ2-7; unclear D gene. V was trimmed by 4 bases and J by 5 bases, leaving 12 bases between them. This CDR3 is built from 13 residues. Germline-derived CDR1 and CDR2 are MDHEN and SYDVKM. Written as DNA, the CDR3 is TGTGCCAGCAGTTCATCTGGTCCCGACGAGCAGTACTTC. Amino acid sequence: CASSSSGPDEQYF.

The rearrangement links TRBV7-9 to TRBJ2-5, with 11 bases lining up with TRBD2. The CDR3 is 17 residues long. The junction had 15 bases not matched to a gene; V was cut back by 7 bases and J by 5 bases. From germline, CDR1 is SEHNR and CDR2 FQNEAQ (reference sequence). The CDR3 is CASTVWVATSGAETQYF. CDR3 in DNA: TGTGCCAGCACCGTGTGGGTTGCGACTAGCGGGGCTGAGACCCAGTACTTC.

The sample holds a few counts of this clonotype. The rearrangement joins TRBV4-1 to TRBJ1-1; TRBD1 is a possible D gene (6 bases). Germline loops: CDR1 MGHRA, CDR2 YSYEKL. Trimming left V 1 base short and J 3 bases short, with 12 bases between. The CDR3 sequence is 15 residues long. The CDR3 loop reads CASSQGRGRDTEAFF. The CDR3 DNA reads as TGCGCCAGCAGCCAAGGTAGGGGGAGGGACACTGAAGCTTTCTTT.

The chain recombines TRBV29-1 with TRBJ1-2, with D perhaps matching TRBD1 (6 bases). The length of the CDR3 is 13 residues. Per germline, CDR1 SQVTM and CDR2 ANQGSEA. V was trimmed by 5 bases and J by 8 bases, leaving 18 bases between them. The CDR3 region has the DNA TGCAGCGTTCACCCCGCGGGGGCTAGGGGCTACACCTTC. This sequence encodes CSVHPAGARGYTF.

V is TRBV7-9 and J is TRBJ1-2; D is unresolved. The V and J ends lost 3 bases and 4 bases respectively, with 15 bases between them. This CDR3 is 15 amino acids long. The V gene's germline CDR1 is SEHNR and CDR2 FQNEAQ (reference sequence). CDR3 DNA: TGTGCCAGCAGCTTCGGGGAGGGCCACTTCTATGGCTACACCTTC. It specifies CASSFGEGHFYGYTF.

This clonotype has a handful of counts. The chain couples TRBV7-2 to TRBJ2-1; TRBD2 agrees at 9 bases. V gave up 2 bases and J gave up 10 bases; unmatched junction bases: 9. The CDR3 has 15 amino acids. The germline CDR1 and CDR2 sequences are SGHTA and FQGNSA. CDR3 loop: CASSLQTSGGAEQFF. In nucleotides, the CDR3 is TGTGCCAGCAGCTTACAGACTAGCGGAGGGGCCGAGCAGTTCTTC.

This clonotype was seen only a few times. J is TRBJ1-5 and V is TRBV4-1; D gene ambiguous. The germline gives CDR1 MGHRA, CDR2 YSYEKL. The CDR3 contains 14 residues. Trimming took 0 bases from V and 6 from J, leaving 9 bases between them. CDR3 loop: CASSQEGGSQPQHF. The CDR3 bases are TGCGCCAGCAGCCAAGAGGGAGGAAGTCAGCCCCAGCATTTT.

This clonotype was seen a handful of times. The J gene is TRBJ1-3, the V gene TRBV21-1; the table's D call of TRBD1 was not tested on the DNA. TRBV21-1 is classified as a pseudogene. This CDR3 is built from 17 residues. CDR3 protein: CASTKTGDLPSGNTIYF. CDR3 DNA: TGTGCCAGCACCAAGACAGGGGACTTACCCTCTGGAAACACCATATATTTT.

This clonotype was detected a few times. The chain couples TRBV12-3 or TRBV12-4 to TRBJ1-2, with no clear D. Between the trimmed V and J ends, which lost 6 bases and 6 bases, there was a span of 17 bases. The CDR3 is 14 amino acids. CDR3 sequence: CASSPNTLWDGYTF. The DNA for the CDR3 is TGTGCCAGCAGCCCGAACACACTTTGGGATGGCTACACCTTC.

The V and J genes are TRBV7-9 and TRBJ1-2, with TRBD1 as a possible D gene (6 bases). The CDR3 covers 13 residues. From germline, CDR1 is SEHNR and CDR2 FQNEAQ (reference sequence). V lost 4 bases and J 9 bases, leaving 15 bases between the germline ends. CDR3 sequence (DNA): TGTGCCAGCAGCTCGAACAACAGGGCCAGCTACACCTTC. It yields the protein CASSSNNRASYTF.

This clonotype was seen a few times. The genes are TRBV7-3 and TRBJ1-1; 7 nucleotides align to TRBD1. Germline V gene lookup returns CDR1 SGHTA and CDR2 FQGTGA. The V and J ends lost 5 bases and 7 bases, in that order; junction bases with no gene match: 4. The CDR3 runs to 12 residues. This CDR3 reads CASSAPGGEAFF. The CDR3 bases are TGTGCCAGCAGCGCCCCAGGGGGTGAAGCTTTCTTT.

This clonotype was seen a few times. This rearrangement joins TRBV27 to TRBJ1-2, with 7 bases matching TRBD1. J gave up 7 bases and V 4 bases, and 15 bases lay outside the gene matches. CDR1 is MNHEY, CDR2 SMNVEV, per germline (reference sequence). The CDR3 spans 16 residues. The CDR3 is CASSSDPDRELSGYTF. CDR3 DNA: TGTGCCAGCAGTTCCGACCCCGACAGGGAATTGAGTGGCTACACCTTC.

The V and J genes are TRBV5-6 and TRBJ2-5; D perhaps matches TRBD2 (6 bases). This CDR3 comprises 15 residues. Germline V gene data show CDR1 as SGHDT and CDR2 as YYEEEE. The V end was cut by 4 bases, the J end by 3 bases, with 16 bases between. As DNA, the CDR3 is TGTGCCAGCAGCGCCCCCTGGGGCGGGGAAGAGACCCAGTACTTC. It translates to CASSAPWGGEETQYF.

The table lists this clonotype with a few counts. The V call is TRBV6-6, the J call TRBJ2-3; TRBD2 matches at 12 bases. This CDR3 contains 15 residues. V gave up 4 bases and J gave up 4 bases; unmatched junction bases: 3. Germline CDR1 is MNHNY and CDR2 is SVGAGI (reference sequence). DNA for the CDR3: TGTGCCAGCAGTTCCCTAGCGGGGGGGGCAGATACGCAGTATTTT. It encodes CASSSLAGGADTQYF.

In this sample, this clonotype turned up many times. The chain has TRBV4-3 and TRBJ2-5; perhaps TRBD1 as D (6 bases). Between the trimmed V and J ends, which lost 4 bases and 5 bases, there was a span of 14 bases. CDR1 and CDR2 (germline): LGHNA, YSLEER. This CDR3 has 14 amino acids. The CDR3 region is CASSPRSGAETQYF. As DNA, the CDR3 is TGCGCCAGCAGCCCACGTTCAGGGGCGGAGACCCAGTACTTC.

This chain connects TRBV24-1 to TRBJ1-2; 10 bases map to TRBD1. This CDR3 has 16 residues. Germline CDR1 KGHDR, CDR2 SFDVKD. J was trimmed by 4 bases and V by 1 base; bases with no gene match: 5. CDR3: CATSDFGQGGTYGYTF. CDR3 coding DNA: TGTGCCACCAGTGATTTTGGACAGGGGGGTACCTATGGCTACACCTTC.

This chain uses TRBV6-5 with TRBJ2-7, with 8 positions matching TRBD1. Germline assignment: CDR1 MNHEY and CDR2 SVGAGI. V lost 5 bases, J lost 5 bases, and 8 bases stayed unmatched. The length of the CDR3 is 14 residues. CDR3: CASSHQDRVDEQYF. CDR3 coding DNA: TGTGCCAGCAGTCACCAGGACAGGGTCGACGAGCAGTACTTC.

This clonotype showed up many times. The J gene is TRBJ1-2, the V gene TRBV6-6; 8 bases are shared with TRBD1. The germline gives CDR1 MNHNY, CDR2 SVGAGI (reference sequence). There are 12 residues in the CDR3. Losses at the gene ends were 6 bases for V and 6 bases for J; bases not matched to a gene: 3. CDR3: CASRRTGNGYTF. The CDR3 DNA reads as TGTGCCAGCAGGCGGACAGGGAATGGCTACACCTTC.

The J gene is TRBJ1-2, the V gene TRBV24-1; no definite D call. V was trimmed by 3 bases and J by 1 base, leaving 5 bases between them. This CDR3 comprises 13 residues. Per the germline V gene, CDR1 is KGHDR and CDR2 is SFDVKD. CDR3 sequence reads: CATSDPVNYGYTF. The CDR3 coding sequence is TGTGCCACCAGTGATCCCGTTAACTATGGCTACACCTTC.

The V call is TRBV7-2, the J call TRBJ2-7; a possible D gene is TRBD1 (6 bases). V lost 1 base and J 7 bases, leaving 14 bases between the germline ends. There are 14 residues in the CDR3. Germline loops: CDR1 SGHTA, CDR2 FQGNSA. CDR3 amino acids: CASSLGGHYNEQYF. CDR3 bases: TGTGCCAGCAGCTTAGGGGGGCATTACAATGAGCAGTACTTC.

This clonotype was found a few times. The V gene is TRBV27, the J gene TRBJ1-4, with D unclear. The CDR3 totals 11 residues. The V and J ends lost 8 bases and 6 bases respectively, with 7 bases between them. CDR1 is MNHEY and CDR2 is SMNVEV in the germline V gene (reference sequence). Written as DNA, the CDR3 is TGTGCCAGCGGAGTCGATGAAAAACTGTTTTTT. It is translated as CASGVDEKLFF.